The TCR beta chain under discussion was sequenced for a study of technical replicates of blood from four donors. Libraries were prepared by immunoSEQ multiplex PCR; TCRdb keeps only in-frame clonotypes and omits some of them. The sample records about 100,000 clones, approximately 94% being singletons. The CDR3 is made up of 14 amino acids. V lost 10 bases to trimming and J lost 0 bases, with 15 bases between them. CDR1 is MNHNS and CDR2 is SASEGT in the germline V gene. The chain is built from TRBV6-1 and TRBJ1-1, with D tentatively TRBD1 (5 bases). This clonotype was obtained from a human donor in good health. The specimen sequenced was T cells isolated from PBMCs. The CDR3, as DNA: TGTGCCACTCCCGGGGGGATAATGAACACTGAAGCTTTCTTT. Amino acids: CATPGGIMNTEAFF.